This T cell receptor (beta chain) was documented in a study of blood T cell repertoires in COVID-19. Study in general: Sites in the United States, Italy and Spain provided acute and convalescent COVID-19 samples. T cells, B-cell-depleted T cells, or PBMCs supplied cDNA or gDNA.

The V gene's germline CDR1 is MGHRA and CDR2 YSYEKL. V lost 3 bases to trimming and J lost 1 base, with 21 bases between them. The CDR3 has 19 amino acids. TCRdb's table, derived via immunoSEQ multiplex PCR, lists solely in-frame clones and lacks some. The sample contains about 100,000 clones, about 88% of which appear only once. Material: peripheral blood. This TCR derives from a man aged 25 to 40 in a cohort sampled during active COVID-19. This chain links TRBV4-1 with TRBJ2-2; TRBD2 is a possible D gene (5 bases). The CDR3 coding sequence is TGCGCCAGCAGCCACCCATCCTCGTTCGGGATAAAGAACACCGGGGAGCTGTTTTTT. This gives the protein CASSHPSSFGIKNTGELFF.